A selection of T cell receptor beta chains follows, all from one sample in a study of Graves' ophthalmopathy and Graves' hyperthyroidism. MiXCR, applied by TCRdb to the multiplex PCR reads, yields one record per CDR3 protein. The sample lists some 350,000 distinct CDR3 sequences; 17% were seen once. Material for sequencing was peripheral blood. All receptors come from an adult woman with stable Graves' hyperthyroidism. The CDR3 runs from the conserved cysteine through the conserved F or W. Size tells how often a clone was seen (once, few, many) or the class of an expanded clone, and some rows leave it out.

J | V | size | CDR3
TRBJ1-6 | TRBV11-2 | - | CASSLVGQGKHSPLHF
TRBJ2-1 | TRBV11-2 | many | CASSSVRGGNNEQFF
TRBJ1-6 | TRBV20-1 | many | CSARAQGGDSPLHF
TRBJ2-5 | TRBV24-1 | - | CATSDPGTSQETQYF
TRBJ2-5 | TRBV19 | - | CACSPRGGRETQYF
TRBJ2-7 | TRBV20-1 | many | CSAKKGGLAGVREQYF
TRBJ1-3 | TRBV20-1 | - | CSATDRVSGNTIYF
TRBJ1-1 | TRBV10-3 | many | CAISEQGMGTEAFF
TRBJ2-7 | TRBV6-2/TRBV6-3 | - | CASSYPTASNRVRAYDQYF
TRBJ2-5 | TRBV2 | - | CASSERALSETQYF
TRBJ2-7 | TRBV5-6 | few | CASSLGQGTSSYEQYF
TRBJ1-5 | TRBV5-1 | - | CASSFDGLGNQPQHF
TRBJ1-5 | TRBV27 | - | CASSLFSRQGLFPQPQHF
TRBJ2-7 | TRBV28 | many | CASSPRQGSF
TRBJ2-7 | TRBV6-1 | many | CAVSDYEQYF
TRBJ1-6 | TRBV6-1 | many | CASGVYGGYNSPLHF
TRBJ1-1 | TRBV20-1 | - | CSGHRGFNTEAFF
TRBJ2-7 | TRBV6-1 | - | CASSEALLGYSYEQYF
TRBJ2-5 | TRBV28 | many | CASSPRLAGVWVETQYF
TRBJ1-5 | TRBV9 | many | CASSSGLHSNQPQHF
TRBJ2-7 | TRBV18 | many | CASSPPGQGAYEQYF
TRBJ1-5 | TRBV20-1 | many | CSASDRGDNQPQHF
TRBJ2-7 | TRBV6-1 | many | CASSERQGVYSYEQYF
TRBJ2-3 | TRBV24-1 | many | CATSDPSTDTQYF
TRBJ1-2 | TRBV12-3/TRBV12-4 | many | CASSFSGGRGYGYTF